This record concerns one T cell receptor (beta chain) sequence. The antigen remains undetermined. The sample originates from a study of blood T cells in healthy people across ages. Overall study context: Capture via template switching afforded approximately one barcoded beta molecule per two T cells. General study results and limits: Both higher diversity and more naive CD4+ cells marked long-lived donors when set against aged donors. With unsorted PBMCs, a conclusive comparison of naive versus antigen-experienced cells was not possible.

Through a sample-barcoded 5' primer and a J-beta primer mix, a second PCR was run for roughly 6 to 12 cycles. TCRdb re-analysed the 5' RACE reads in MiXCR, keeping a single row per CDR3 protein. The sample yields about a million distinct CDR3 sequences, about 51% seen once. Sequenced sample: blood. This TCR was sampled from a woman aged 55-69 years in good health.

In nucleotides, the CDR3 is TGTGCCACCAGCAGAGATCGAACAGATACGCAGTATTTT. It translates to CATSRDRTDTQYF. The chain recombines TRBV15 with TRBJ2-3; no clear D gene. CDR3 size: 13 residues. V lost 0 bases, J lost 3 bases, and 4 bases lay in between. Germline V lookup: CDR1 LNHNV, CDR2 YYDKDF (reference sequence). Full variable domain (outside the CDR3, taken from reference TRBV15 and TRBJ2-3): DAMVIQNPRYQVTQFGKPVTLSCSQTLNHNVMYWYQQKSSQAPKLLFHYYDKDFNNEADTPDNFQSRRPNTSFCFLDIRSPGLGDTAMYLCATSRDRTDTQYFGPGTRLTVL.